These 17 T cell receptor beta chains came from one sample sequenced in a study of identical twins. TCRdb itself ran the 5' RACE reads through MiXCR, one entry per CDR3 protein. The table has around 370,000 distinct CDR3 sequences, around 9.7% seen once; the top ten hold 8% to 10%. What was sequenced was naive T cells sorted from blood. These receptors were collected from a woman between 45 and 60 years old in good health.

This clonotype was recorded at least ten times. CDR3 bases: TGTGCCAGCAGCTTAACAGAGGCGGCTGGTGCTGAAGCTTTCTTT. Translating it yields CASSLTEAAGAEAFF. V and J are TRBV7-9 and TRBJ1-1, with D hard to call. The CDR3 length is 15 residues. V lost 2 bases, J lost 6 bases, and 16 bases lay in between. In germline, CDR1 is SEHNR, CDR2 FQNEAQ (reference sequence).

The sample holds many counts of this clonotype. This rearrangement joins TRBV5-1 to TRBJ1-3, with a weak D call TRBD1 (6 bases). Trimming removed 5 bases at V and 1 base at J, with 10 bases between. The CDR3 runs to 14 residues. Germline V gene sequence: CDR1 SGHRS, CDR2 YFSETQ. The CDR3 bases are TGCGCCAGCAGATACACAGGGTCTGGAAACACCATATATTTT. Amino acids: CASRYTGSGNTIYF.

The sample holds a few counts of this clonotype. The CDR3 sequence: CASSLGGLAGGQETQYF. The CDR3, as DNA: TGTGCCAGCAGCTTAGGAGGCCTAGCGGGAGGTCAAGAGACCCAGTACTTC. The V gene is TRBV7-6, the J gene TRBJ2-5; 11 bases are a match to TRBD2. The CDR3 contains 17 residues. V trimming: 1 base; J trimming: 2 bases; junction bases outside the gene matches: 6. The V gene's germline CDR1 is SGHVS and CDR2 FNYEAQ.

This clonotype occurred many times. One end of the junction varies from germline; a read error may be responsible. This rearrangement joins TRBV5-6 to TRBJ2-3, with D tentatively TRBD1 or TRBD2 (6 bases each). The CDR3 is 22 amino acids. Germline lookup yields CDR1 SGHDT and CDR2 YYEEEE. CDR3 coding DNA: TGTGCCAGCAGCTTGGTTAACAGGGCCGGTTGGTTGGTCGGGAGAAGCAGAGATACGCAGTATTTT. It yields the protein CASSLVNRAGWLVGRSRDTQYF.

This clonotype showed up just a few times. V gene TRBV7-2 combines with J gene TRBJ2-7; possible D gene TRBD1, 6 bases. The CDR3 extends over 14 amino acids. The germline V and J ends were trimmed by 5 bases and 2 bases, with 13 bases remaining between them. Germline V lookup: CDR1 SGHTA, CDR2 FQGNSA. The CDR3 coding sequence is TGTGCCAGCAGCCCAAGGACAGTTACCTACGAGCAGTACTTC. This encodes CASSPRTVTYEQYF.

The V gene is TRBV4-1, the J gene TRBJ2-1; weak D call: TRBD2 (5 bases). Germline V gives CDR1 MGHRA, CDR2 YSYEKL. Between the trimmed V and J ends, which lost 5 bases and 7 bases, there was a span of 9 bases. The CDR3 contains 12 residues. The CDR3 sequence: CASSYSVNEQFF. For the CDR3, the DNA is TGCGCCAGCAGCTATAGCGTAAATGAGCAGTTCTTC.

The V gene is TRBV12-3 or TRBV12-4, the J gene TRBJ1-1, with TRBD1 matching 10 bases. This CDR3 is 18 amino acids long. The V and J ends lost 5 bases and 1 base, in that order; junction bases with no gene match: 13. The CDR3 reads CASSAGTGVVVTNTEAFF. CDR3 nucleotide sequence: TGTGCCAGCAGTGCCGGGACAGGGGTGGTTGTGACGAACACTGAAGCTTTCTTT.

The genes are TRBV30 and TRBJ2-7, with 7 bases aligning to TRBD2. The CDR3 length is 14 residues. Trimming cost V 4 bases and J 0 bases; bases outside gene matches: 6. CDR1 GTSNPN and CDR2 SVGIG come from the germline V gene (reference sequence). CDR3 in amino acids: CAWTQAGSSYEQYF. The CDR3 DNA follows: TGTGCCTGGACCCAAGCGGGGAGCTCCTACGAGCAGTACTTC.

This clonotype has a count of ten or more. The genes are TRBV3-1 and TRBJ2-7; 7 nucleotides line up with TRBD2. Per germline, CDR1 LGHDT and CDR2 YNNKEL (reference sequence). The CDR3 has 15 residues. Germline trimming cut 3 bases from V and 5 bases from J; bases unmatched to any gene: 10. CDR3 sequence reads: CASSQTSGIFDEQYF. The CDR3 region has the DNA TGTGCCAGCAGCCAGACCAGCGGGATTTTCGACGAGCAGTACTTC.

This clonotype occurred once. The chain couples TRBV3-1 to TRBJ2-5; D not certain. The CDR3 is 12 residues long. Germline assignment: CDR1 LGHDT and CDR2 YNNKEL (reference sequence). Trimming took off 6 bases at V and 9 bases at J, with 14 bases between the two ends. The CDR3 DNA reads as TGTGCCAGCAGATCTGGCGCGGAGTCCCAGTACTTC. This translates into CASRSGAESQYF.

The chain carries TRBV3-1 and TRBJ1-2, with unresolved D. The germline CDR1 and CDR2 sequences are LGHDT and YNNKEL (reference sequence). This CDR3 spans 13 amino acids. Trimming took 4 bases from V and 8 from J, leaving 14 bases between them. The CDR3 is CASSPSWSRGYTF. The CDR3 DNA reads TGTGCCAGCAGCCCCTCGTGGTCTAGAGGCTACACCTTC.

This clonotype was counted many times. The rearrangement joins TRBV4-1 to TRBJ1-2; D perhaps matches TRBD1 (5 bases). V was pared by 1 base and J by 8 bases, with 8 bases between. The CDR3 covers 12 residues. The V gene's germline CDR1 is MGHRA and CDR2 YSYEKL. CDR3 sequence: CASSQGTRGYTF. As DNA, the CDR3 is TGCGCCAGCAGCCAAGGGACACGAGGCTACACCTTC.

This clonotype was picked up a small number of times. The rearrangement joins TRBV6-5 to TRBJ1-1; the D is unclear. The CDR3 consists of 15 residues. Germline V gene sequence: CDR1 MNHEY, CDR2 SVGAGI. Trimming shortened V by 0 bases and J by 1 base, and 9 bases separated the two germline ends. The CDR3 protein is CASSYSDEENTEAFF. Written as DNA, the CDR3 is TGTGCCAGCAGTTACTCGGACGAAGAGAACACTGAAGCTTTCTTT.

In its sample, this clonotype was seen many times. V and J are TRBV4-1 and TRBJ1-2, with D hard to call. The CDR3 sequence is 13 residues long. Germline lookup yields CDR1 MGHRA and CDR2 YSYEKL. V was shortened by 4 bases and J by 4 bases, with 10 bases between the two germline ends. CDR3 DNA sequence: TGCGCCAGCAGCCCGACGGACGGCTATGGCTACACCTTC. Protein sequence: CASSPTDGYGYTF.

The table lists this clonotype with a few counts. The V gene is TRBV5-1, the J gene TRBJ2-3; no reliable D call. The V end lost 4 bases, the J end lost 1 base, and 10 bases lay between the germline ends. Germline lookup yields CDR1 SGHRS and CDR2 YFSETQ. The CDR3 extends over 14 amino acids. The CDR3 DNA reads as TGCGCCAGCAGCCGAAATGGGGGCACAGATACGCAGTATTTT. Protein sequence: CASSRNGGTDTQYF.

The genes are TRBV20-1 and TRBJ2-1; 9 nucleotides agree with TRBD2. Germline CDR1 reads DFQATT; CDR2 reads SNEGSKA (reference sequence). V shed 5 bases, J shed 6 bases, and the junction held 5 bases outside the gene matches. The CDR3 loop spans 13 amino acids. The CDR3 sequence is CSALIAGVNEQFF. CDR3 DNA sequence: TGCAGTGCTCTAATAGCGGGAGTCAATGAGCAGTTCTTC.

This clonotype was found many times. The rearrangement uses TRBV10-2 and TRBJ2-1; possibly TRBD2 for D (5 bases). V gave up 3 bases and J gave up 11 bases, with 8 bases separating them. Germline assignment: CDR1 WSHSY and CDR2 SAAADI. CDR3 length: 11 amino acids. This chain's CDR3 is CASSEGSQQFF. The CDR3 bases are TGCGCCAGCAGTGAAGGGAGCCAGCAGTTCTTC.